Listed below are T cell receptor beta chains from one sample, sequenced in a study of technical replicates of blood from a few donors. This table comes from immunoSEQ multiplex PCR, and its TCRdb copy is limited to in-frame clones, with some not included. The sample carries 50,000 to 80,000 clones, 86% recorded once. Sequenced: PBMCs. The source of these receptors is a human donor in good health. Some clones in this sample may be carry-over from other donors' samples. CDR3s include the opening cysteine and the closing phenylalanine or tryptophan. Each record gives: CDR3 protein, V gene, J gene.

CASSLGVAGMNTGELFF	TRBV7-6	TRBJ2-2
CASQRGGDTQYF	TRBV5-6	TRBJ2-3
CASSEQIRGGRDTQYF	TRBV5-1	TRBJ2-3
CASSYSAAVSSYEQYF	TRBV6-5	TRBJ2-7
CASSLDRAGRGFEQYF	TRBV11-2	TRBJ2-7
CASSVEGASGRFGTGELFF	TRBV9	TRBJ2-2
CASSGLVGGPGNEQFF	TRBV5-6	TRBJ2-1
CASSLVGTENTEAFF	TRBV5-1	TRBJ1-1
CAWSANPGFSGNTIYF	TRBV30	TRBJ1-3
CASSKSGNEQFF	TRBV19	TRBJ2-1
CASSTEGQGVFEQYF	TRBV19	TRBJ2-7
CASSWTPGGDQETQYF	TRBV7-6	TRBJ2-5
CASSPSGRGEQFF	TRBV11-3	TRBJ2-1
CASSVAPSAGELFF	TRBV9	TRBJ2-2
CAWSRTYNEQFF	TRBV30	TRBJ2-1
CASSSRRGFTGELFF	TRBV7-2	TRBJ2-2
CASSTPGQGYEQYF	TRBV7-6	TRBJ2-7
CASSEARLAGSSYNEQFF	TRBV6-1	TRBJ2-1
CASSYGAGTGELFF	TRBV5-8	TRBJ2-2
CASSSWSVGVAKNIQYF	TRBV7-9	TRBJ2-4
CASSYSKEGGAREQYF	TRBV6-6	TRBJ2-7
CASSEALDSVGRAFF	TRBV6-1	TRBJ1-1
CASSQGRNTEAFF	TRBV18	TRBJ1-1
CASSLAFGGGQPQHF	TRBV7-2	TRBJ1-5
CASSLGLTGANVLTF	TRBV7-9	TRBJ2-6
CTISALGGETDGYTF	TRBV10-3	TRBJ1-2
CASSLVIASSYEQYF	TRBV7-9	TRBJ2-7
CASSQVTGYGYTF	TRBV14	TRBJ1-2
CSYRTLNTEAFF	TRBV29-1	TRBJ1-1
CASSTGAGANVLTF	TRBV9	TRBJ2-6
CASSYSNREANYGYTF	TRBV6-5	TRBJ1-2
CASSTGSGGYSYEQYF	TRBV7-9	TRBJ2-7
CASSSGQRQYF	TRBV5-6	TRBJ2-5
CASSLVRTPRSYNSPLHF	TRBV27	TRBJ1-6
CASSLDWTGRGNTIYF	TRBV7-8	TRBJ1-3
CASSRTGNSNQPQHF	TRBV4-1	TRBJ1-5
CASTPRQGSNYGYTF	TRBV21-1	TRBJ1-2
CASSPRLADNNEQFF	TRBV7-3	TRBJ2-1
CASSLVGQSSYNSPLHF	TRBV7-2	TRBJ1-6
CASSLVRTVQETQYF	TRBV11-2	TRBJ2-5
CASRHSVQGPNTEAFF	TRBV7-7	TRBJ1-1
CASSELREKLFF	TRBV6-1	TRBJ1-4
CASGLVRTGGEQFF	TRBV12-5	TRBJ2-1
CASSVGATGNSPLHF	TRBV7-2	TRBJ1-6
CAWSVFGPANYGYTF	TRBV30	TRBJ1-2
CASSQELAHSSTGELFF	TRBV4-3	TRBJ2-2
CATSTPQLGGDRYF	TRBV15	TRBJ2-3
CASSSTTGQYF	TRBV7-9	TRBJ2-7
CASSLDYRSPYEQYF	TRBV7-2	TRBJ2-7